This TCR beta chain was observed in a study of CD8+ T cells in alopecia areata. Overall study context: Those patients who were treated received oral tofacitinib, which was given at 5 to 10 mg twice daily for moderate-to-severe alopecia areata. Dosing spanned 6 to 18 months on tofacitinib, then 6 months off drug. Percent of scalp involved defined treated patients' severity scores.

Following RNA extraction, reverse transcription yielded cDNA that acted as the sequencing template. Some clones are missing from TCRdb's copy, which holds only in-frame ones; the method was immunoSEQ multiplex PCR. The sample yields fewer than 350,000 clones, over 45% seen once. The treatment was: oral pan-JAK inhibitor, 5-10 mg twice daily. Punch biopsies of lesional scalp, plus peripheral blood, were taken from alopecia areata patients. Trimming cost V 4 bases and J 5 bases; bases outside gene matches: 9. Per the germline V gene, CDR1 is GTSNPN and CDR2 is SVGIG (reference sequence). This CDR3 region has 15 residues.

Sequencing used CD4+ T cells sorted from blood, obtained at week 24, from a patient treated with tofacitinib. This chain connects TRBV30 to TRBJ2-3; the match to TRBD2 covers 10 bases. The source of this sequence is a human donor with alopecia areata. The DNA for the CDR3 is TGTGCCTGGACCATGGCACTAGCGGGAAGAGATACGCAGTATTTT. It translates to CAWTMALAGRDTQYF. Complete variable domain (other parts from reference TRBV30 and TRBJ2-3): SQTIHQWPATLVQPVGSPLSLECTVEGTSNPNLYWYRQAAGRGLQLLFYSVGIGQISSEVPQNLSASRPQDRQFILSSKKLLLSDSGFYLCAWTMALAGRDTQYFGPGTRLTVL.